These T cell receptor beta chains were read from a single sample in a study of cytomegalovirus exposure and HLA in healthy donors. Clones were sequenced by immunoSEQ multiplex PCR, and TCRdb holds only the in-frame ones, with some missing. The data show approximately 58,000 clones, 90% to 95% seen once. The specimen was PBMCs. Receptors were obtained from a woman under 30 in good health and CMV-seropositive. The CDR3 runs from the conserved cysteine through the conserved F or W. D genes are given only for firm matches. A clone size is listed for some rows: how often the clone was seen (once, few, many), or a class if it is expanded.

CDR3 protein	CDR3 DNA	J gene	V gene	D gene	clone size
CASMRPTGELFF	TGTGCCAGCATGAGGCCGACCGGGGAGCTGTTTTTT	TRBJ2-2	TRBV6-5	.	.
CASSSNPGDGYTF	TGTGCCAGCAGCTCAAACCCGGGGGATGGCTACACCTTC	TRBJ1-2	TRBV6-5	.	.
CASSLELGRGGGSYNEQFF	TGTGCCAGCAGCTTGGAATTAGGGCGGGGAGGGGGGAGTTACAATGAGCAGTTCTTC	TRBJ2-1	TRBV5-7	.	.
CASSESPRGHTIYF	TGTGCCAGCAGTGAATCCCCCAGGGGGCACACCATATATTTT	TRBJ1-3	TRBV25-1	TRBD1	once
CASSFLYRGRGTETQYF	TGTGCCAGCAGCTTTCTGTACAGGGGGCGTGGTACGGAGACCCAGTACTTC	TRBJ2-5	TRBV5-6	TRBD1	.
CASSQTGTGIDTQYF	TGCGCCAGCAGCCAAACCGGGACAGGGATTGATACGCAGTATTTT	TRBJ2-3	TRBV4-3	TRBD1	.
CASSWDRAGNYNEQFF	TGCGCCAGCAGCTGGGACAGGGCGGGTAACTACAATGAGCAGTTCTTC	TRBJ2-1	TRBV5-1	TRBD1	.
CASSPTRTSGRAYEQYF	TGTGCCAGCAGCCCGACGAGGACTAGCGGGAGGGCCTACGAGCAGTACTTC	TRBJ2-7	TRBV14	TRBD2	.
CASSKLAGGVYEQYF	TGCGCCAGCAGCAAACTAGCGGGGGGAGTCTACGAGCAGTACTTC	TRBJ2-7	TRBV4-3	TRBD2	.
CAWSVQASNQPQHF	TGTGCCTGGAGTGTCCAGGCAAGCAATCAGCCCCAGCATTTT	TRBJ1-5	TRBV30	.	.
CASSQDREFYYGYTF	TGTGCCAGCAGTCAGGACAGGGAGTTTTACTATGGCTACACCTTC	TRBJ1-2	TRBV6-6	TRBD1	.
CASSQDAGIRTNEKLFF	TGCGCCAGCAGCCAAGACGCAGGGATTAGAACTAATGAAAAACTGTTTTTT	TRBJ1-4	TRBV4-3	.	.
CASSQSGANVLTF	TGTGCCAGCAGTCAATCTGGGGCCAACGTCCTGACTTTC	TRBJ2-6	TRBV6-6	.	.
CASTPSGVGADGANVLTF	TGCGCCAGCACCCCCTCGGGGGTAGGGGCAGATGGGGCCAACGTCCTGACTTTC	TRBJ2-6	TRBV5-1	.	few
CASSPSVFGTGVAFF	TGTGCCAGCAGCCCTTCAGTCTTCGGGACAGGGGTAGCTTTCTTT	TRBJ1-1	TRBV4-2	TRBD1	once
CASSSDRHHEQYF	TGTGCCAGCAGTTCTGACAGGCACCACGAGCAGTACTTC	TRBJ2-7	TRBV28	.	.
CASSLSSAGYSYNEQFF	TGTGCCAGCAGCCTATCCTCGGCGGGATACTCCTACAATGAGCAGTTCTTC	TRBJ2-1	TRBV7-3	.	.
CASSNKTSGIRGEQYF	TGCGCCAGCAGCAATAAGACTAGCGGGATTCGTGGAGAGCAGTACTTC	TRBJ2-7	TRBV5-1	TRBD2	.
CASSQDSNRRTDTQYF	TGCGCCAGCAGCCAAGATTCGAACAGGCGCACAGATACGCAGTATTTT	TRBJ2-3	TRBV4-1	.	few
CASSTLDRDDQPQHF	TGTGCCAGCAGCACTCTTGACAGGGATGATCAGCCCCAGCATTTT	TRBJ1-5	TRBV7-2	TRBD1	.
CASSPWGESAYEQYF	TGTGCCAGCAGTCCCTGGGGAGAGTCAGCCTACGAGCAGTACTTC	TRBJ2-7	TRBV27	.	.
CASSEWGRGVDTQYF	TGTGCCAGCAGTGAATGGGGCAGGGGGGTTGATACGCAGTATTTT	TRBJ2-3	TRBV25-1	.	.
CASLIARRPYYEQYF	TGTGCCAGTTTAATAGCGAGACGGCCATACTACGAGCAGTACTTC	TRBJ2-7	TRBV19	.	once
CASSFSASWVAETQYF	TGTGCCAGCAGTTTTTCTGCTAGTTGGGTAGCGGAGACCCAGTACTTC	TRBJ2-5	TRBV27	.	.
CASSAGLSSTDTQYF	TGCGCCAGCAGCGCGGGACTAAGTAGCACAGATACGCAGTATTTT	TRBJ2-3	TRBV5-1	TRBD2	.
CASSLTWGDEQYF	TGTGCCAGCAGCTTAACCTGGGGGGACGAGCAGTACTTC	TRBJ2-7	TRBV7-3	.	.
CASSTGTGAGYTF	TGCGCCAGCAGCACAGGGACAGGGGCTGGCTACACCTTC	TRBJ1-2	TRBV4-1	TRBD1	.
CASSLPPGQGHEQYF	TGTGCCAGCAGCTTACCACCGGGACAGGGTCACGAGCAGTACTTC	TRBJ2-7	TRBV7-6	TRBD1	.
CASSPIRTDSNEKLFF	TGTGCCAGCAGTCCCATCCGGACAGACTCTAATGAAAAACTGTTTTTT	TRBJ1-4	TRBV28	.	.
CASSAGTGGTEAFF	TGTGCCAGCAGCGCGGGGACAGGGGGTACTGAAGCTTTCTTT	TRBJ1-1	TRBV7-6	TRBD1	once
CASSFTGGGEKLFF	TGTGCCAGCAGCTTCACAGGGGGCGGAGAAAAACTGTTTTTT	TRBJ1-4	TRBV7-2	TRBD1	.
CAANTGGDYGYTF	TGTGCCGCCAACACAGGGGGGGACTATGGCTACACCTTC	TRBJ1-2	TRBV10-3	TRBD1	.
CASSSPGQVYGYTF	TGTGCCAGCAGTTCCCCGGGACAGGTCTATGGCTACACCTTC	TRBJ1-2	TRBV28	TRBD1	.
CASSPGAGGPREQFF	TGTGCCAGCAGCCCTGGGGCGGGAGGGCCGAGGGAGCAGTTCTTC	TRBJ2-1	TRBV9	TRBD2	.
CASSSGTSGKSTDTQYF	TGCGCCAGCAGCTCCGGGACTAGCGGAAAAAGCACAGATACGCAGTATTTT	TRBJ2-3	TRBV5-1	TRBD2	.
CASSSLAGGADTQYF	TGTGCCAGCAGTTCTTTAGCGGGAGGGGCAGATACGCAGTATTTT	TRBJ2-3	TRBV27	TRBD2	.
CATRAGVHSYEQYF	TGTGCCACCCGAGCGGGAGTCCACTCCTACGAGCAGTACTTC	TRBJ2-7	TRBV28	TRBD2	.
CASSPGTGDTGELFF	TGTGCCAGCTCTCCCGGGACAGGGGACACCGGGGAGCTGTTTTTT	TRBJ2-2	TRBV18	TRBD1	.
CASSATSGSYNEQFF	TGTGCCAGTAGTGCGACTAGCGGGAGTTACAATGAGCAGTTCTTC	TRBJ2-1	TRBV19	TRBD2	many
CASSLSFPGGQPQHF	TGTGCCAGCAGTTTAAGCTTTCCAGGGGGTCAGCCCCAGCATTTT	TRBJ1-5	TRBV27	TRBD1	once